The source of this T cell receptor beta chain is a study of patients and donors after allogeneic stem cell transplantation. This clonotype was counted between two and nine times. TCRdb itself ran the RT-PCR reads through MiXCR, one entry per CDR3 protein. The sample lists over 350,000 distinct CDR3 sequences, 15% to 20% seen once, with less than 9.5% in the top ten. V lost 2 bases, J lost 7 bases, and 5 bases stayed unmatched. Germline V gene lookup returns CDR1 MNHEY and CDR2 SMNVEV (reference sequence). CDR3 length: 14 amino acids. The TCR originated in a human donor who was either an allogeneic HSCT recipient or a stem cell or donor lymphocyte infusion donor (not recorded which). It is not recorded whose cells these are; they may come from a transplant donor. The chain uses TRBV27 and TRBJ2-1; 7 nucleotides line up with TRBD1. Sequences were obtained from blood, either unsorted or a sorted T cell fraction (not recorded which). The chain's CDR3 is CASSLRGQANEQFF. The CDR3 DNA reads as TGTGCCAGCAGTTTAAGAGGACAGGCAAATGAGCAGTTCTTC.